The 4 T cell receptor beta chains listed next were all sequenced from one sample in a study of CD8+CD57+ T cells in acquired aplastic anemia. Sequencing involved patients with CD8+CD57+ cell expansion previously shown by flow cytometry. TCR beta VDJ and CDR3 profiling used genomic DNA as template. TCRdb re-called the reads through MiXCR, storing one row per CDR3 protein. The table records about 180,000 distinct CDR3 sequences, 48% of them present only once. Sequencing was performed on sorted CD4+, CD8+, or CD8+CD57+ T cells (not recorded which) from PBMCs. The receptor source for this set is a human donor with aplastic anemia.

The V call is TRBV20-1, the J call TRBJ1-6; TRBD1 matches 8 bases. Germline trimming cut 6 bases from V and 7 bases from J; bases unmatched to any gene: 2. Germline CDR1 reads DFQATT; CDR2 reads SNEGSKA (reference sequence). The CDR3 runs to 12 residues. CDR3 DNA: TGCAGTGCCAGACAGGGGAATTCACCCCTCCACTTT. Encoded protein: CSARQGNSPLHF.

This clonotype was counted many times. This chain connects TRBV6-1 to TRBJ2-3, with 7 bases matching TRBD1. V lost 4 bases to trimming and J lost 4 bases; unmatched junction nucleotides: 2. Germline V CDR1 and CDR2: MNHNS, SASEGT. This CDR3 comprises 13 residues. CDR3 bases: TGTGCCAGCAGTGTTACAGGGGCAGATACGCAGTATTTT. Translating gives CASSVTGADTQYF.

This clonotype is a singleton in its sample. The chain carries TRBV20-1 and TRBJ2-7; D is perhaps TRBD1 (5 bases). Germline values: CDR1 DFQATT, CDR2 SNEGSKA (reference sequence). V was trimmed by 3 bases and J by 3 bases, leaving 9 bases between them. This CDR3 spans 12 amino acids. The CDR3 DNA sequence: TGCAGTGCTAGTTCCAGGGTCTACGAGCAGTACTTC. Encoded protein: CSASSRVYEQYF.

The J gene is TRBJ2-1, the V gene TRBV24-1; a weak D match, TRBD1 (6 bases). Trimming cost V 6 bases and J 8 bases, with 13 bases left between them. From germline, CDR1 is KGHDR and CDR2 SFDVKD. The CDR3 length is 13 residues. CDR3 coding DNA: TGTGCCACCAGTCCTACAGGGTCCGATGAGCAGTTCTTC. The encoded protein is CATSPTGSDEQFF.